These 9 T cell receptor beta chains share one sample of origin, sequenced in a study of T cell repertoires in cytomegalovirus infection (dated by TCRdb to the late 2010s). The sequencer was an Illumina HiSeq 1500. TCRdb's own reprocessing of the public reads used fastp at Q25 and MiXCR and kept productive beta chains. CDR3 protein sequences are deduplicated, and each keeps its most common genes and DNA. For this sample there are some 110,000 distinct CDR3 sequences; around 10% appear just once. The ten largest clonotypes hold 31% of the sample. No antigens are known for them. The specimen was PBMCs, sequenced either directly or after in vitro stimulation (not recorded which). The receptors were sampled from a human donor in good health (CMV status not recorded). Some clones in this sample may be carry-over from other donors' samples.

The CDR3 protein is CASSGTSGRAREQFF. The DNA for the CDR3 is TGTGCCAGCAGCGGGACTAGCGGGAGGGCCCGGGAGCAGTTCTTC. The rearrangement joins TRBV6-1 to TRBJ2-1; 16 nucleotides match TRBD2. The germline V gene has CDR1 MNHNS and CDR2 SASEGT. This CDR3 is 15 amino acids long. After removal of 6 bases from V and 10 bases from J, the junction contained 6 bases not matched to a gene.

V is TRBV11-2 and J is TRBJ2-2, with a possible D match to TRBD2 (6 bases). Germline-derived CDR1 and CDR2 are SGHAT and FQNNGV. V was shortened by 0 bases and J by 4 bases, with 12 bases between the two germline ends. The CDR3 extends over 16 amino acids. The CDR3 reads CASSLDVGRFTGELFF. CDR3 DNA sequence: TGTGCCAGCAGCTTAGATGTGGGGAGGTTCACCGGGGAGCTGTTTTTT.

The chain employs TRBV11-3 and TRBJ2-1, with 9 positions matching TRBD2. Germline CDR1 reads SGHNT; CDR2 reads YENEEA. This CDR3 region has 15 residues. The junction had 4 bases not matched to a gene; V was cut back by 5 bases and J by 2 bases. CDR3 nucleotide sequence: TGTGCCAGCAGCAGGGCTAGCGGGACCTACAATGAGCAGTTCTTC. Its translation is CASSRASGTYNEQFF.

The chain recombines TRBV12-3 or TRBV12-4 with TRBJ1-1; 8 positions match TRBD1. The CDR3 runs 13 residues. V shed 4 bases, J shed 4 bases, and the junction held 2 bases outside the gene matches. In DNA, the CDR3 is TGTGCCAGCAGTTGGGACAGGAGCACTGAAGCTTTCTTT. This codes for CASSWDRSTEAFF.

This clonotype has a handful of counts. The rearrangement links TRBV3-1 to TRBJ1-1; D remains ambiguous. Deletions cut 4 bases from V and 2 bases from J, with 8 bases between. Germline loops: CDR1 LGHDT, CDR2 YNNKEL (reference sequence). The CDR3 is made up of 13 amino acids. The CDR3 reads CASSPKSNTEAFF. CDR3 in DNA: TGTGCCAGCAGCCCCAAGTCCAACACTGAAGCTTTCTTT.

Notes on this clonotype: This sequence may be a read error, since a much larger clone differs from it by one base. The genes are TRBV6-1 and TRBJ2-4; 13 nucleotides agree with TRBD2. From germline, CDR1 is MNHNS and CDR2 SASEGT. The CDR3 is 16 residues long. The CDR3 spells CASSPGTSGKGNIRYF. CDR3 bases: TGTGCCAGCAGCCCCGGGACTAGCGGGAAAGGAAACATTCGGTACTTC.

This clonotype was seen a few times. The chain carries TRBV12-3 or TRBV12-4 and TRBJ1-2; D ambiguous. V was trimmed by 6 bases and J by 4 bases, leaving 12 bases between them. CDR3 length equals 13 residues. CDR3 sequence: CASRPRNSYGYTF. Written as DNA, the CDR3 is TGTGCCAGCAGACCCAGGAATTCCTATGGCTACACCTTC.

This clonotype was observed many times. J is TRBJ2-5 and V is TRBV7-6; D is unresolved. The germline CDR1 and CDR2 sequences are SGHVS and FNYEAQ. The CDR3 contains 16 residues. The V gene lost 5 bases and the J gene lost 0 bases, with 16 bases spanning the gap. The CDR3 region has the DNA TGTGCCAGCAGCCCTATCGTGGCTAATTACCAAGAGACCCAGTACTTC. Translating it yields CASSPIVANYQETQYF.

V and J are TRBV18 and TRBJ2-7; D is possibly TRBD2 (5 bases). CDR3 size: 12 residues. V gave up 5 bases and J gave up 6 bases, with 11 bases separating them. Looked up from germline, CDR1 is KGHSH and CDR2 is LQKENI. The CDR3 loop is CASSAVAREQYF. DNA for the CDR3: TGTGCCAGCTCAGCGGTAGCGCGCGAGCAGTACTTC.